These 22 T cell receptor beta chains were all obtained from the same sample, sequenced in a study of cytomegalovirus exposure and HLA in healthy donors. The PCR employed 60 Vbeta primers together with 13 Jbeta primers. TCRdb's copy holds only in-frame clones and misses some; the assay was immunoSEQ multiplex PCR. The table has around 180,000 clones, around three quarters seen once; the top ten hold around 6%. Material for sequencing was PBMCs. The receptor source for this set is a man aged 35-49 years in good health and CMV-seronegative.

The chain recombines TRBV10-3 with TRBJ2-3, with 8 bases fitting TRBD2. This CDR3 is built from 17 residues. J gave up 3 bases and V 6 bases, and 14 bases lay outside the gene matches. Germline V lookup: CDR1 ENHRY, CDR2 SYGVKD. The CDR3 reads CAISLSSGGGTTDTQYF. DNA of the CDR3: TGTGCCATCAGCCTTAGCAGTGGCGGGGGGACGACAGATACGCAGTATTTT.

The chain combines TRBV6-1 with TRBJ2-1; 7 nucleotides match TRBD1. Germline CDR1 reads MNHNS; CDR2 reads SASEGT. The CDR3 has 13 residues. V shed 2 bases and J 6 bases; nucleotides not matched to a gene: 1. The CDR3 is CASSERQGNEQFF. The CDR3 nucleotides are TGTGCCAGCAGTGAACGACAGGGCAATGAGCAGTTCTTC.

A word on this clone: Other nucleotide sequences in the sample specify the same CDR3. The V gene is TRBV7-2, the J gene TRBJ2-1; 10 bases align to TRBD2. Germline V gives CDR1 SGHTA, CDR2 FQGNSA. The length of the CDR3 is 16 residues. With 3 bases clipped from V and 0 bases from J, the junction kept 2 bases outside the gene matches. CDR3 in amino acids: CASSLASGGSYNEQFF. For the CDR3, the DNA is TGTGCCAGCAGCTTGGCTAGCGGGGGCTCCTACAATGAGCAGTTCTTC.

This chain connects TRBV14 to TRBJ2-7, with a weak D call TRBD1 (6 bases). V lost 0 bases to trimming and J lost 9 bases, with 12 bases between them. Germline V gene data show CDR1 as SGHDN and CDR2 as FVKESK. The CDR3 has 13 residues. Written as DNA, the CDR3 is TGTGCCAGCAGCCAAGAATTCAGGGGCGCGCAGTACTTC. It is translated as CASSQEFRGAQYF. Variable domain in full (rest from reference TRBV14 and TRBJ2-7): EAGVTQFPSHSVIEKGQTVTLRCDPISGHDNLYWYRRVMGKEIKFLLHFVKESKQDESGMPNNRFLAERTGGTYSTLKVQPAELEDSGVYFCASSQEFRGAQYFGPGTRLTVT.

This chain uses TRBV9 with TRBJ2-5, with 11 positions matching TRBD2. Germline trimming cut 3 bases from V and 5 bases from J; bases unmatched to any gene: 6. This CDR3 spans 15 amino acids. Looked up from germline, CDR1 is SGDLS and CDR2 is YYNGEE. The CDR3 coding sequence is TGTGCCAGCAGCGCTACTAGCGGGAGCTATGAGACCCAGTACTTC. This gives the protein CASSATSGSYETQYF. Together with reference TRBV9 and TRBJ2-5, the CDR3 gives the full variable domain: DSGVTQTPKHLITATGQRVTLRCSPRSGDLSVYWYQQSLDQGLQFLIQYYNGEERAKGNILERFSAQQFPDLHSELNLSSLELGDSALYFCASSATSGSYETQYFGPGTRLLVL.

The chain combines TRBV5-1 with TRBJ1-2; 12 bases map to TRBD1. V lost 2 bases and J lost 8; bases outside the gene matches: 7. Germline-derived CDR1 and CDR2 are SGHRS and YFSETQ. The CDR3 contains 15 residues. The CDR3 sequence: CASSFGGTGGEGYTF. The CDR3 DNA follows: TGCGCCAGCAGCTTCGGGGGGACAGGGGGCGAAGGCTACACCTTC.

The chain couples TRBV6-6 to TRBJ2-1; D not certain. Trimming left V 2 bases short and J 5 bases short, with 7 bases between. CDR1 is MNHNY and CDR2 is SVGAGI in the germline V gene (reference sequence). This CDR3 contains 13 residues. This chain's CDR3 is CASSYPLDNEQFF. DNA for the CDR3: TGTGCCAGCAGTTACCCTCTTGACAATGAGCAGTTCTTC.

The rearrangement uses TRBV5-4 and TRBJ2-1, with 7 nucleotides matching TRBD1. The V segment lost 0 bases and the J segment 3 bases; nucleotides outside the gene matches: 6. Germline V gene data show CDR1 as SGHNT and CDR2 as YYREEE (reference sequence). The CDR3 consists of 16 residues. CDR3 DNA sequence: TGTGCCAGCAGCTTGGCCAGGGGGAGTAACTACAATGAGCAGTTCTTC. Amino acids: CASSLARGSNYNEQFF.

The chain uses TRBV7-6 and TRBJ2-7; 7 bases align to TRBD2. Per germline, CDR1 SGHVS and CDR2 FNYEAQ. J was trimmed by 7 bases and V by 5 bases; bases with no gene match: 8. The CDR3 is 13 amino acids. Here the CDR3 reads CASSRIWGGEQYF. As DNA, the CDR3 is TGTGCCAGCAGCCGGATCTGGGGGGGTGAGCAGTACTTC.

The rearrangement links TRBV21-1 to TRBJ2-7; whether TRBD1, the table's D call, matches the DNA was not checked. TRBV21-1 is a documented pseudogene. The CDR3 contains 17 residues. The DNA of the CDR3 is TGTGCCAGCAGCAAATACGAACCGGGACAGATCCCCTACGAGCAGTACTTC. It codes for CASSKYEPGQIPYEQYF.

The gene calls are TRBV4-3 and TRBJ2-1; TRBD1 aligns across 11 bases. Looked up from germline, CDR1 is LGHNA and CDR2 is YSLEER. Trimming cost V 1 base and J 7 bases; bases outside gene matches: 6. The CDR3 contains 16 residues. The CDR3 is CASSQGTGGSPNEQFF. Written as DNA, the CDR3 is TGCGCCAGCAGCCAAGGGACAGGGGGCTCACCTAATGAGCAGTTCTTC.

The rearrangement joins TRBV29-1 to TRBJ2-5, with 10 bases identical to TRBD1. Judging by the DNA end, TRBJ2-7 fits better; the J call may be wrong. Germline V gives CDR1 SQVTM, CDR2 ANQGSEA. CDR3 length equals 12 residues. CDR3 coding DNA: TGCAGCGCCGGGACAGGGGTGTACGAGCAGTACTTC. This gives the protein CSAGTGVYEQYF.

The chain couples TRBV27 to TRBJ2-7, with 10 bases matching TRBD1. CDR1 is MNHEY and CDR2 is SMNVEV in the germline V gene (reference sequence). The CDR3 has 14 residues. J lost 2 bases, V lost 3 bases, and 1 base had no gene match. This CDR3 reads CASSLGTGAYEQYF. The CDR3, as DNA: TGTGCCAGCAGTTTGGGGACAGGGGCCTACGAGCAGTACTTC.

This clone was observed a handful of times. The chain combines TRBV19 with TRBJ2-7; D is ambiguous. V was cut by 7 bases and J by 3 bases, with 10 bases left in between. Germline V gene sequence: CDR1 LNHDA, CDR2 SQIVND (reference sequence). The CDR3 runs 12 residues. The CDR3 loop reads CASTSNIYEQYF. The CDR3 DNA is TGTGCCAGTACCTCGAACATCTACGAGCAGTACTTC.

This CDR3 is CASSYSMGVFTGELFF. The CDR3 DNA reads TGTGCCAGCAGTTACTCGATGGGAGTATTCACCGGGGAGCTGTTTTTT. The chain is built from TRBV6-5 and TRBJ2-2; tentatively, D is TRBD2 (5 bases). Germline CDR1 and CDR2: MNHEY and SVGAGI. The V gene lost 0 bases and the J gene lost 4 bases, with 12 bases spanning the gap. This CDR3 region has 16 residues.

This chain links TRBV5-1 with TRBJ2-6; D call uncertain. Trimming left V 7 bases short and J 0 bases short, with 8 bases between. CDR3 length equals 14 residues. CDR1 SGHRS and CDR2 YFSETQ come from the germline V gene. The CDR3 spells CASSIRSGANVLTF. CDR3 coding DNA: TGCGCCAGCTCTATCCGCTCTGGGGCCAACGTCCTGACTTTC.

The chain joins TRBV15 to TRBJ2-2, with 7 bases aligning to TRBD2. Germline trimming cut 0 bases from V and 5 bases from J; bases unmatched to any gene: 12. The CDR3 is made up of 18 amino acids. CDR1 and CDR2 from the germline V gene are LNHNV and YYDKDF (reference sequence). CDR3 region: CATSRDSGGRRRTGELFF. The CDR3 DNA reads as TGTGCCACCAGCAGAGATTCGGGGGGACGAAGACGGACCGGGGAGCTGTTTTTT.

The gene calls are TRBV5-1 and TRBJ2-1; 14 positions match TRBD2. The V gene end was trimmed by 0 bases and the J gene end by 8 bases; junction bases not matched to a gene: 4. The germline V gene encodes CDR1 SGHRS and CDR2 YFSETQ. This CDR3 is 16 amino acids long. The CDR3 region is CASSLATSGRGDEQFF. CDR3 DNA sequence: TGCGCCAGCAGCTTGGCGACTAGCGGGAGGGGGGATGAGCAGTTCTTC. Together with reference TRBV5-1 and TRBJ2-1, the CDR3 gives the full variable domain: KAGVTQTPRYLIKTRGQQVTLSCSPISGHRSVSWYQQTPGQGLQFLFEYFSETQRNKGNFPGRFSGRQFSNSRSEMNVSTLELGDSALYLCASSLATSGRGDEQFFGPGTRLTVL.

The gene calls are TRBV18 and TRBJ2-2; 9 nucleotides agree with TRBD1. The J segment lost 4 bases and the V segment lost 6 bases, leaving 6 bases of the junction unmatched. There are 15 residues in the CDR3. CDR1 and CDR2 from the germline V gene are KGHSH and LQKENI. The CDR3, as DNA: TGTGCCAGCTCTCCGGACAGGGGCGTCACCGGGGAGCTGTTTTTT. This encodes CASSPDRGVTGELFF.

The chain employs TRBV7-9 and TRBJ1-1; the D is unclear. The CDR3 is 16 residues long. Germline CDR1 is SEHNR and CDR2 is FQNEAQ (reference sequence). V was clipped by 1 base and J by 3 bases, with 15 bases between them. CDR3 protein: CASSLETQTRDTEAFF. CDR3 nucleotides: TGTGCCAGCAGCTTAGAAACACAGACGAGGGACACTGAAGCTTTCTTT. Together with reference TRBV7-9 and TRBJ1-1, the CDR3 gives the full variable domain: DTGVSQNPRHKITKRGQNVTFRCDPISEHNRLYWYRQTLGQGPEFLTYFQNEAQLEKSRLLSDRFSAERPKGSFSTLEIQRTEQGDSAMYLCASSLETQTRDTEAFFGQGTRLTVV.

This chain joins TRBV7-3 and TRBJ1-2; 12 nucleotides match TRBD1. Germline trimming cut 5 bases from V and 7 bases from J; bases unmatched to any gene: 5. Germline V gene data show CDR1 as SGHTA and CDR2 as FQGTGA. The CDR3 totals 14 residues. CDR3 in DNA: TGTGCCAGCAGCCCGGGGACAGGGGGCACTGGCTACACCTTC. This gives the protein CASSPGTGGTGYTF.

This chain joins TRBV7-6 and TRBJ1-1, with 7 bases matching TRBD1. Unmatched junction bases numbered 4, after V lost 1 base and J lost 8 bases. Germline V gene data show CDR1 as SGHVS and CDR2 as FNYEAQ. This CDR3 is built from 13 residues. The CDR3 DNA reads as TGTGCCAGCAGCTTAGGGGACAGATACGAAGCTTTCTTT. Its translation: CASSLGDRYEAFF.